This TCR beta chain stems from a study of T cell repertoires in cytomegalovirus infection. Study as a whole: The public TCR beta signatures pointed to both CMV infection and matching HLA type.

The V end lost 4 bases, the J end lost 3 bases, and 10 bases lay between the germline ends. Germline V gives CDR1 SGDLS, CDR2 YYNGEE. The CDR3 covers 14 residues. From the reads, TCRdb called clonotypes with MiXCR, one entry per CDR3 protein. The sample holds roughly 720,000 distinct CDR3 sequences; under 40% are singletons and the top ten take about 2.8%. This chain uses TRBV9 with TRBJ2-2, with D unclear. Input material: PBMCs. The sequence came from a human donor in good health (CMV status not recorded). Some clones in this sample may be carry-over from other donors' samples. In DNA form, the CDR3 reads TGTGCCAGCAGCCACGAGGTTGACACCGGGGAGCTGTTTTTT. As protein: CASSHEVDTGELFF.